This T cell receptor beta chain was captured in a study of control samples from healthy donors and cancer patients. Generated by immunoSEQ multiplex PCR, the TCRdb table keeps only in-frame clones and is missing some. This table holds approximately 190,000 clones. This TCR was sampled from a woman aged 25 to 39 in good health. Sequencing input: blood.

The CDR3 is CASRAGAAGDTEAFF. The DNA for the CDR3 is TGTGCCAGCAGGGCAGGGGCAGCAGGGGACACTGAAGCTTTCTTT. The genes are TRBV6-5 and TRBJ1-1; TRBD1 might be the D (6 bases). The germline CDR1 and CDR2 sequences are MNHEY and SVGAGI. This CDR3 has 15 amino acids. Between the trimmed V and J ends, which lost 6 bases and 3 bases, there was a span of 17 bases.